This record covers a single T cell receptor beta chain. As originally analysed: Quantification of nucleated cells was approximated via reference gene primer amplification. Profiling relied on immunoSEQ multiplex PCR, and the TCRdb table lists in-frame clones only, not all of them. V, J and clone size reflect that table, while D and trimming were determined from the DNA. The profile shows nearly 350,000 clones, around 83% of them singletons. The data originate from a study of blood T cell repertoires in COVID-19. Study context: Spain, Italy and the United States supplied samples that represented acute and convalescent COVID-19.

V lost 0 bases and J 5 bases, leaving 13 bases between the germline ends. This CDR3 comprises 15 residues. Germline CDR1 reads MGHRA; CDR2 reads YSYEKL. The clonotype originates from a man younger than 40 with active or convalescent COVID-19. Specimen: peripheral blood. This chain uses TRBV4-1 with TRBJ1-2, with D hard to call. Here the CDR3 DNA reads TGCGCCAGCAGCCAAGAACTTACAGTCCGTTATGGCTACACCTTC. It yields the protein CASSQELTVRYGYTF.